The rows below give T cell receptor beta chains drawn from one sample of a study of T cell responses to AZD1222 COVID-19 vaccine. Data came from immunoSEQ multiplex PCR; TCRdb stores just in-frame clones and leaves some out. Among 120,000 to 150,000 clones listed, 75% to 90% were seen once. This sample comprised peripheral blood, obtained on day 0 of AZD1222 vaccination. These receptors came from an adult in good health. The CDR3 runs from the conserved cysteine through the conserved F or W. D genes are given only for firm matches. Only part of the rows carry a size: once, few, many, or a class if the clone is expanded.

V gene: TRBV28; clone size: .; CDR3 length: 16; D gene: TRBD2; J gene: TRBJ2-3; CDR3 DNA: TGTGCCAGCAGCCTTCTACTAGCGGGCCCCACAGATACGCAGTATTTT; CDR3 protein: CASSLLLAGPTDTQYF
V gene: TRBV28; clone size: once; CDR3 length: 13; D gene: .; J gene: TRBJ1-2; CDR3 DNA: TGTGCCAGCAGTCTAAAGGGGAACTATGGCTACACCTTC; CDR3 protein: CASSLKGNYGYTF
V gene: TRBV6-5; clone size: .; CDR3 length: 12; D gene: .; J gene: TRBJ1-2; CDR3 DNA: TGTGCCAGCGCCCCTAGAAACTATGGCTACACCTTC; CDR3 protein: CASAPRNYGYTF
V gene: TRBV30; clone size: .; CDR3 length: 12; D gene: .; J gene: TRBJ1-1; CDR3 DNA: TGTGCCTGGCTCAGGGCGGACACTGAAGCTTTCTTT; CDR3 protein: CAWLRADTEAFF
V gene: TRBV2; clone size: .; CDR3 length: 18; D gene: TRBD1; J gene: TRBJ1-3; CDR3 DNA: TGTGCCAGCAGTGACTTGGACAGGGTATATTTTTCTGGAAACACCATATATTTT; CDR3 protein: CASSDLDRVYFSGNTIYF
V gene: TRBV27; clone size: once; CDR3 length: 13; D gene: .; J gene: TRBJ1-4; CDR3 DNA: TGTGCCAGCAGTTTAGTTTCAGGGGAAAAACTGTTTTTT; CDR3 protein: CASSLVSGEKLFF
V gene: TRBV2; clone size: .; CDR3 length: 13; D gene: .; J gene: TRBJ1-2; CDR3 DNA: TGTGCCAGCAGTGAGCCTTTCATCTATGGCTACACCTTC; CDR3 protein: CASSEPFIYGYTF
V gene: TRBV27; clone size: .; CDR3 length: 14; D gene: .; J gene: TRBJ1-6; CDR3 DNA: TGTGCCAGCAGTTCACCCGGGTCTGGTTCACCCCTCCACTTT; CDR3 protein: CASSSPGSGSPLHF
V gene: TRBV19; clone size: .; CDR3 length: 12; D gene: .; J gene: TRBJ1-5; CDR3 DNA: TGTGCCAGTAAGAGGTTAAATCAGCCCCAGCATTTT; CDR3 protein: CASKRLNQPQHF
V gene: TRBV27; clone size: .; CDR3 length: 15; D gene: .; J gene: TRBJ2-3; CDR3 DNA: TGTGCCAGCAGTTTAGTTACGGAGAGCACAGATACGCAGTATTTT; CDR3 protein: CASSLVTESTDTQYF
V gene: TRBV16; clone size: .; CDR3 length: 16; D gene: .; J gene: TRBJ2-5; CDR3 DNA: TGTGCCAGCAGCCGCCGCGGGATAGCAAGCCAAGAGACCCAGTACTTC; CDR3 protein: CASSRRGIASQETQYF
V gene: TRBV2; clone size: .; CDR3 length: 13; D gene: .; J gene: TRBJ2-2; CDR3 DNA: TGTGCCAGCCATTTGTCAACCACCGGGGAGCTGTTTTTT; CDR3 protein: CASHLSTTGELFF
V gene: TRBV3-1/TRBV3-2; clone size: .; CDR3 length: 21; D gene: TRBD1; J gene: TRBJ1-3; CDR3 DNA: TGTGCCAGCTCCCGAAAAATAGCCCGGGACAGGGTTTCACTTTCTGGAAACACCATATATTTT; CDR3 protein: CASSRKIARDRVSLSGNTIYF
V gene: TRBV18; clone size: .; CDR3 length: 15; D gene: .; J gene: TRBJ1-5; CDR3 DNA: TGTGCCAGCTCACCCGGCTCACTTAGCAATCAGCCCCAGCATTTT; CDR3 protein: CASSPGSLSNQPQHF
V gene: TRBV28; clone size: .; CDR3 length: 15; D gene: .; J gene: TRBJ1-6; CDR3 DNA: TGTGCCAGCAGGATTGATGCGACAGGCAATTCACCCCTCCACTTT; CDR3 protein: CASRIDATGNSPLHF
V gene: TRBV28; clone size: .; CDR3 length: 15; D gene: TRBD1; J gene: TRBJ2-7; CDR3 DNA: TGTGCCAGCATCTCACCTGGGACAGGGGTTGGCGAGCAGTACTTC; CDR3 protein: CASISPGTGVGEQYF
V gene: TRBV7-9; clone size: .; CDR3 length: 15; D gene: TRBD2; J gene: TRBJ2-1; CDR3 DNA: TGTGCCAGCAGCTTGGGACTAGCGGGAGTCAATGAGCAGTTCTTC; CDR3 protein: CASSLGLAGVNEQFF
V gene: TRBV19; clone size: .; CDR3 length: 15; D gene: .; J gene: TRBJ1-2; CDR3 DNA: TGTGCCAGTAGTAATAGGGGACGTATCGCGGGGGGCTACACCTTC; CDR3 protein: CASSNRGRIAGGYTF
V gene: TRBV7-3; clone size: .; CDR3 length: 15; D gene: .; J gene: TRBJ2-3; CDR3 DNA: TGTGCCAGCAGCTTAACTGCAGCAGGGGCAGATACGCAGTATTTT; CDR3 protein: CASSLTAAGADTQYF
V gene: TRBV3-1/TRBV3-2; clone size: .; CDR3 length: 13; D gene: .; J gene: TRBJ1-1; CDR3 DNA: TGTGCCAGCAGCCAAGCCCTGAACACTGAAGCTTTCTTT; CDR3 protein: CASSQALNTEAFF
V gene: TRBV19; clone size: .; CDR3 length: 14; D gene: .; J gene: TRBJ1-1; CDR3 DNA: TGTGCCAGTAGCTACGGGTTAAAGGGAACTGAAGCTTTCTTT; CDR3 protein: CASSYGLKGTEAFF
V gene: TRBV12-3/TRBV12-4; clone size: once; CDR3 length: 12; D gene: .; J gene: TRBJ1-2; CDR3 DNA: TGTGCCAGTTTACTGGGAACCTACGGCTACACCTTC; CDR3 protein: CASLLGTYGYTF
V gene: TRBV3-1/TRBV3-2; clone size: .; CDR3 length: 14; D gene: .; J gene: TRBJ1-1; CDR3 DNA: TGTGCCAGCAGCTACAGGAACACGAACACTGAAGCTTTCTTT; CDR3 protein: CASSYRNTNTEAFF
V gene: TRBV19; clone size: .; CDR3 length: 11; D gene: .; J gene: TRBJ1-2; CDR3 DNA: TGTGCCAGTAGTATCGGACAGCTTTCCACCTTC; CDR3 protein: CASSIGQLSTF
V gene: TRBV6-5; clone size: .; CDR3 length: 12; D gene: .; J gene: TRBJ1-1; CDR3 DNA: TGTGCCAGCAGTAAACGGGACAAAGAAGCTTTCTTT; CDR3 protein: CASSKRDKEAFF
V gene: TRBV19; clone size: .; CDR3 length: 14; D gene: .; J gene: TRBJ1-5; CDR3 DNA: TGTGCCAGTACTACCGGGGGGCGCAATCAGCCCCAGCATTTT; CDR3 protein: CASTTGGRNQPQHF
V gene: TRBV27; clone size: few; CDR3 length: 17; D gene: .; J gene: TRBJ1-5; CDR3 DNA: TGTGCCAGCAGTTGGCGTTCGGAGTTCTATAGCAATCAGCCCCAGCATTTT; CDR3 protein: CASSWRSEFYSNQPQHF
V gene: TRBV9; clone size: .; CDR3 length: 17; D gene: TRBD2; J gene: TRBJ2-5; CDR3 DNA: TGTGCCAGCAGCTCCCGGCCCACTAGCGGGAATCAAGAGACCCAGTACTTC; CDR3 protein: CASSSRPTSGNQETQYF
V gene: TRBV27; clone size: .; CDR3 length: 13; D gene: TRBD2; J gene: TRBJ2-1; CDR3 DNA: TGTGCCAGCAGTTTTGTTTTAGCGGGAGAGCAGTTCTTC; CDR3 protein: CASSFVLAGEQFF
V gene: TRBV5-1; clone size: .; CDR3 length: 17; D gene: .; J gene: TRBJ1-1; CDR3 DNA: TGCGCCAGCAGCCCCGACTGGGCATCCGGCGCAGACACTGAAGCTTTCTTT; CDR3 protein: CASSPDWASGADTEAFF
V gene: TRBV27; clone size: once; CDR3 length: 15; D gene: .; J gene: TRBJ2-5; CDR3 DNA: TGTGCCAGCAGTTTATACAGGGGCGGGACGGAGACCCAGTACTTC; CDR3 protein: CASSLYRGGTETQYF
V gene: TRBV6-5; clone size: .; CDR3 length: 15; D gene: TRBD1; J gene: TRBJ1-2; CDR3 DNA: TGTGCCAGCAGTTACTCGACGACAGGGAACTATGGCTACACCTTC; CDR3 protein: CASSYSTTGNYGYTF
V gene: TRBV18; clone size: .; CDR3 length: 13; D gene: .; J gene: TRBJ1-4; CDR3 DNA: TGTGCCAGCTCACCGGGCAGGGATGAAAAACTGTTTTTT; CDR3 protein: CASSPGRDEKLFF
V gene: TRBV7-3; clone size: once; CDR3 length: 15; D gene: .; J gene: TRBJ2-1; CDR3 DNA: TGTGCCAGCAGCTTAGGACTCTACTCCTACAATGAGCAGTTCTTC; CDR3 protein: CASSLGLYSYNEQFF
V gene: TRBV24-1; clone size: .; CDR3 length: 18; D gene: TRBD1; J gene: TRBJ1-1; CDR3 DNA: TGTGCCACCAGTGATCCCGGGACAGGGTACGGGTCGAACACTGAAGCTTTCTTT; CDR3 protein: CATSDPGTGYGSNTEAFF
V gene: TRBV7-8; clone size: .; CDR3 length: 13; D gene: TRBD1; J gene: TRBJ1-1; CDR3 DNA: TGTGCCAGCAGCTTTTTAGGGGACAGTGAAGCTTTCTTT; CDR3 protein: CASSFLGDSEAFF
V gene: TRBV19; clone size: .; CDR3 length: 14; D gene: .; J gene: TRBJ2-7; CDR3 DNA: TGTGCCAGTAGTATCTGGGACGGATCCTACGAGCAGTACTTC; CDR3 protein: CASSIWDGSYEQYF
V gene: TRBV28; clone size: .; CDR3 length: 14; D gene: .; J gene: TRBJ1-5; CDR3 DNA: TGTGCCAGCAGCCTAGTTTCCCATCCCCAGCCCCAGCATTTT; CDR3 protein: CASSLVSHPQPQHF
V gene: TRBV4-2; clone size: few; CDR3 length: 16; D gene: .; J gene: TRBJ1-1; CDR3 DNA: TGTGCCAGCAGCCAAGGGCTGCAGAACATGAACACTGAAGCTTTCTTT; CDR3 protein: CASSQGLQNMNTEAFF
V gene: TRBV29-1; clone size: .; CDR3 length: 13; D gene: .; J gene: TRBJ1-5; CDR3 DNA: TGCAGCGTAGAGGACGGTTACAATCAGCCCCAGCATTTT; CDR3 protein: CSVEDGYNQPQHF
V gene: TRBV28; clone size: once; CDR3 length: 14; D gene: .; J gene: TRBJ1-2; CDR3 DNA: TGTGCCAGCAGTTCCCCACGCAGGTCTTATGGCTACACCTTC; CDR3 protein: CASSSPRRSYGYTF
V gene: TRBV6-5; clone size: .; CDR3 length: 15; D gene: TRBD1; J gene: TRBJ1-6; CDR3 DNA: TGTGCCAGCACCCTCATAGGACAGGTTAATTCACCCCTCCACTTT; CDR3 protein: CASTLIGQVNSPLHF
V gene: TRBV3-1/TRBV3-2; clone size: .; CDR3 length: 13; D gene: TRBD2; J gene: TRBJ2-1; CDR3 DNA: TGTGCGACGACTAGCGGGGTCTACAATGAGCAGTTCTTC; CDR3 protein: CATTSGVYNEQFF
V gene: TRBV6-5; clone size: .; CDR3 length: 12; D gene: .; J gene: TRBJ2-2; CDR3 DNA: TGTGCCAGCAGCAAATACACCGGGGAGCTGTTTTTT; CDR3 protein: CASSKYTGELFF
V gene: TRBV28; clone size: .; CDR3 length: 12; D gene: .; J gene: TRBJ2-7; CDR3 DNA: TGTGCCAGCAGTCCAGACAGACTGATCATGTACTTC; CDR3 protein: CASSPDRLIMYF
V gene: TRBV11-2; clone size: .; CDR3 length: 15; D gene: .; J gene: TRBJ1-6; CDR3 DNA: TGTGCCAGCAGCAAAGGACCCACCGGGACTTCACCCCTCCACTTT; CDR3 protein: CASSKGPTGTSPLHF
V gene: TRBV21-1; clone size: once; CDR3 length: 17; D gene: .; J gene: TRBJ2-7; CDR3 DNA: TGTGCCAGCAGAGGGACAGGAGGACTAGCTGTAAGGAACGAGCAGTACTTC; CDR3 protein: CASRGTGGLAVRNEQYF
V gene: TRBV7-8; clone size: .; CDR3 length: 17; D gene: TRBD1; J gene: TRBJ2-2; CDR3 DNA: TGTGCCAGCAGCTCCACCACAGGGGGCGCGTGGACCGGGGAGCTGTTTTTT; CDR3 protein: CASSSTTGGAWTGELFF
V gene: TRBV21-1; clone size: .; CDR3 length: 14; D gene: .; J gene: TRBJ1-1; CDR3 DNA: TGTGCCAGCAGCAAAGGGCACCAGAACACTGAAGCTTTCTTT; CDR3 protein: CASSKGHQNTEAFF
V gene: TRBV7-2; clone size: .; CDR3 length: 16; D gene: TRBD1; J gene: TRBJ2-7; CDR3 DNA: TGTGCCAGCAGCTTAAGACCGGGCAGGGGGTCCTACGAGCAGTACTTC; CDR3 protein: CASSLRPGRGSYEQYF
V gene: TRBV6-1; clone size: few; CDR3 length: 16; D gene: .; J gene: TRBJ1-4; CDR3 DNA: TGTGCCAGCAGTGAAGAGGGGCCCGGAGCTAATGAAAAACTGTTTTTT; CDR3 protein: CASSEEGPGANEKLFF
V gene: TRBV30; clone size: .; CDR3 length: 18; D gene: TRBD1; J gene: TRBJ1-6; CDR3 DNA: TGTGCCTGCTCCGGGACAGGGACCTCCGAGGCCTATAATTCACCCCTCCACTTT; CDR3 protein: CACSGTGTSEAYNSPLHF
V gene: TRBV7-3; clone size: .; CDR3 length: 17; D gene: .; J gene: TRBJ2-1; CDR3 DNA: TGTGCCAGCAGCTCACTCCCGGGGGCCCTGGCGGTTAATGAGCAGTTCTTC; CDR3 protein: CASSSLPGALAVNEQFF
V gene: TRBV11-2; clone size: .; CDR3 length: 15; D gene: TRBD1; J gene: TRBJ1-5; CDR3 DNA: TGTGCCAGCAGCGCAGACAGGGGGCTAAATCAGCCCCAGCATTTT; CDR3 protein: CASSADRGLNQPQHF
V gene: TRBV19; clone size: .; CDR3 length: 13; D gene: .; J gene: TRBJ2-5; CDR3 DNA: TGTGCCAGTAGTCCTCGGTTGGGGGGGACCCAGTACTTC; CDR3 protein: CASSPRLGGTQYF
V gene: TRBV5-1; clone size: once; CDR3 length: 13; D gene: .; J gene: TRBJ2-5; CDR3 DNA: TGCGCCAGCAGGAAGGACAGCCAAGAGACCCAGTACTTC; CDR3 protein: CASRKDSQETQYF
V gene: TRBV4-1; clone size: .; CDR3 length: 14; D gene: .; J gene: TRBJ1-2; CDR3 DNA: TGCGCCAGCAGCCAAGGCCGGTACAACTATGGCTACACCTTC; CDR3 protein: CASSQGRYNYGYTF